The 13 T cell receptor beta chains below were found in one sample sequenced in a study of T-cell reconstitution after alpha-beta-depleted transplantation in children. The TCRbeta library incorporated unique molecular identifiers. TCRdb processed the PCR reads anew with MiXCR; each CDR3 protein has one entry. The sample has around 450,000 distinct CDR3 sequences; approximately 41% are singletons. Here the sequenced sample was PBMCs, taken before TCRalphabeta/CD19-depleted stem cell transplant. The receptors originated from a girl aged 2 to 10 with aplastic anemia, due to receive a stem cell transplant.

For this clonotype: Just one base apart from a much larger clone, this may be a read error. The chain carries TRBV27 and TRBJ1-4; 11 nucleotides align to TRBD1. Germline CDR1 and CDR2: MNHEY and SMNVEV (reference sequence). The CDR3 covers 17 residues. CDR3 sequence reads: CASSTRTGGLTNEKLLF. The CDR3 nucleotides read TGTGCCAGCAGTACAAGGACAGGGGGCTTAACTAATGAAAAACTGCTTTTT.

The rearrangement joins TRBV5-1 to TRBJ2-7, with TRBD2 as a possible D gene (6 bases). Germline V gives CDR1 SGHRS, CDR2 YFSETQ. The CDR3 runs to 15 residues. Trimming removed 3 bases from V and 6 bases from J, with 19 bases in between. The CDR3 loop is CASSSKKGPEGEQYF. The CDR3 DNA reads TGCGCCAGCAGCTCAAAAAAGGGACCGGAGGGCGAGCAGTACTTC.

The genes are TRBV20-1 and TRBJ2-7; 12 nucleotides align to TRBD2. V was clipped by 0 bases and J by 4 bases; unmatched bases: 4. The CDR3 has 15 residues. CDR1 and CDR2 (germline): DFQATT, SNEGSKA (reference sequence). The CDR3 region has the DNA TGCAGTGCTAGAGATCCTGGGACTAGCGGGTACGAGCAGTACTTC. As protein: CSARDPGTSGYEQYF.

The chain combines TRBV6-1 with TRBJ2-7, with 9 bases fitting TRBD2. The CDR3 loop spans 16 amino acids. CDR1 is MNHNS, CDR2 SASEGT, per germline. J gave up 1 base and V 5 bases, and 9 bases lay outside the gene matches. CDR3 sequence reads: CASSQTSGRPSYEQYF. Here the CDR3 DNA reads TGTGCCAGCAGTCAGACTAGCGGAAGACCTTCCTACGAGCAGTACTTC.

The sample holds many counts of this clonotype. The V gene is TRBV11-2, the J gene TRBJ1-1; TRBD1 might be the D (5 bases). The V gene's germline CDR1 is SGHAT and CDR2 FQNNGV. This CDR3 contains 15 residues. Trimming stripped 1 base from V and 3 bases from J, with 12 bases between. The CDR3 DNA reads TGTGCCAGCAGCTTAGCTCTCAGGGTAGACACTGAAGCTTTCTTT. It encodes CASSLALRVDTEAFF.

This clonotype was observed many times. This sequence joins TRBV5-6 and TRBJ2-3, with D possibly TRBD1 on 6 matching bases. The CDR3 runs to 16 residues. The V end was cut by 4 bases, the J end by 2 bases, with 17 bases between. The germline V gene encodes CDR1 SGHDT and CDR2 YYEEEE. The CDR3 DNA sequence: TGTGCCAGCAGCGTCAGGGGCGGAGCAAACACAGATACGCAGTATTTT. As protein: CASSVRGGANTDTQYF.

This chain links TRBV27 with TRBJ2-3; either TRBD1 or TRBD2 may fit D (6 bases each). This CDR3 contains 15 residues. Between the trimmed V and J ends, which lost 5 bases and 6 bases, there was a span of 18 bases. The germline V gene has CDR1 MNHEY and CDR2 SMNVEV (reference sequence). The CDR3 sequence is CASSPARGRGDTQYF. DNA of the CDR3: TGTGCCAGCAGTCCCGCCCGGGGGCGAGGGGATACGCAGTATTTT.

The sample holds many counts of this clonotype. V usage is TRBV20-1 and J usage is TRBJ2-3; D remains unclear. The germline gives CDR1 DFQATT, CDR2 SNEGSKA (reference sequence). The CDR3 runs to 13 residues. Trimming took 3 bases from V and 0 from J, leaving 7 bases between them. The CDR3 nucleotides are TGCAGTGCTAGCGTAGCTAGCACAGATACGCAGTATTTT. It yields the protein CSASVASTDTQYF.

The sample holds many counts of this clonotype. The chain has TRBV6-1 and TRBJ1-6; D is perhaps TRBD1 (5 bases). Per germline, CDR1 MNHNS and CDR2 SASEGT. Trimming took 6 bases from V and 10 from J, leaving 19 bases between them. CDR3 size: 15 residues. CDR3 protein: CASRGDRNLGSPLHF. CDR3 nucleotides: TGTGCCAGCAGGGGCGACAGAAATCTTGGCTCACCCCTCCACTTT.

This rearrangement joins TRBV7-9 to TRBJ2-7; TRBD1 might be the D (5 bases). Trimming shortened V by 1 base and J by 5 bases, and 15 bases separated the two germline ends. Germline V CDR1 and CDR2: SEHNR, FQNEAQ (reference sequence). The CDR3 sequence is 15 residues long. CDR3 in DNA: TGTGCCAGCAGCTTAGTCCAGGGTTGGCTCCACGAGCAGTACTTC. This translates into CASSLVQGWLHEQYF. Variable domain in full (rest from reference TRBV7-9 and TRBJ2-7): DTGVSQNPRHKITKRGQNVTFRCDPISEHNRLYWYRQTLGQGPEFLTYFQNEAQLEKSRLLSDRFSAERPKGSFSTLEIQRTEQGDSAMYLCASSLVQGWLHEQYFGPGTRLTVT.

The rearrangement joins TRBV30 to TRBJ2-7, with a weak D call TRBD1 (5 bases). V was shortened by 2 bases and J by 11 bases, with 16 bases between the two germline ends. This CDR3 has 12 residues. Germline-derived CDR1 and CDR2 are GTSNPN and SVGIG (reference sequence). The CDR3 reads CAWSTRSKDKYF. Here the CDR3 DNA reads TGTGCCTGGAGTACCAGAAGTAAGGACAAGTACTTC.

This clonotype was seen many times. The rearrangement links TRBV4-3 to TRBJ2-7; D is uncertain. The V gene lost 1 base and the J gene lost 0 bases, with 4 bases spanning the gap. Germline V gene data show CDR1 as LGHNA and CDR2 as YSLEER. This CDR3 contains 13 residues. The CDR3 loop reads CASSQVASYEQYF. The CDR3 nucleotides read TGCGCCAGCAGCCAAGTGGCCTCCTACGAGCAGTACTTC.

This clonotype was seen many times. The chain employs TRBV29-1 and TRBJ2-2; tentatively, D is TRBD2 (5 bases). CDR3 size: 12 residues. V lost 4 bases and J lost 7, with 10 bases in between. The germline gives CDR1 SQVTM, CDR2 ANQGSEA. The CDR3: CSVGRAGGELFF. CDR3 nucleotide sequence: TGCAGCGTTGGAAGGGCGGGCGGGGAGCTGTTTTTT.